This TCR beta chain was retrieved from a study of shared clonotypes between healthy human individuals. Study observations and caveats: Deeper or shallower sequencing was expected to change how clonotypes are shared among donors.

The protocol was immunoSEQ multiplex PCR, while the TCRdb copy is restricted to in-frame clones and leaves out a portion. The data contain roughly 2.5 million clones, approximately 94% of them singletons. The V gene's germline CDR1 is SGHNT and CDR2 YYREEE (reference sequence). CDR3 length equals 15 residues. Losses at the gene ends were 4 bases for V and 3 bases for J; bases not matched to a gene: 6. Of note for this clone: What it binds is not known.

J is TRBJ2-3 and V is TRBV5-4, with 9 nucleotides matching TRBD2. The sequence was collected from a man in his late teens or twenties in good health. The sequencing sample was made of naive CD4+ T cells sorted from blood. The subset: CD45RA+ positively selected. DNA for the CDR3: TGTGCCAGCAGCCCGACTAGCGGTCCGACAGATACGCAGTATTTT. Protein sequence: CASSPTSGPTDTQYF.